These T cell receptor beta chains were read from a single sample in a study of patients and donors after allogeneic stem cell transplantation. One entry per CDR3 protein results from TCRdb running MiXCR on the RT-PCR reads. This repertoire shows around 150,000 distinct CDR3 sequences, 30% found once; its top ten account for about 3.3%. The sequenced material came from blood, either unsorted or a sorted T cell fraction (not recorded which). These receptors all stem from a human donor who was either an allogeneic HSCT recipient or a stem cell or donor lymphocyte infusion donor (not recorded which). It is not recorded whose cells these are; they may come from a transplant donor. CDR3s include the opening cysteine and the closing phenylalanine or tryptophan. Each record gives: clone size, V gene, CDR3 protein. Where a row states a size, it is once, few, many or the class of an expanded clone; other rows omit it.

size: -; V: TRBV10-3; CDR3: CAISEEGPSSYNEQFF
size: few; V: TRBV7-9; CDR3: CASSLGRASFF
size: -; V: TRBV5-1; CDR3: CASRTQSSGANVLTF
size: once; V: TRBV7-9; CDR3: CASSSGLAGGNEQFF
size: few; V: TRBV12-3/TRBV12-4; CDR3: CASSFLGGRTGELFF
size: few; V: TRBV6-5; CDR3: CASSYSAQPQHF
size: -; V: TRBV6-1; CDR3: CASSVGFANYGYTF
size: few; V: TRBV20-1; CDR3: CSARGREF
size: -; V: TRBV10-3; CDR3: CAISASVDYNEQFF
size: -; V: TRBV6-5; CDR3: CASSYQRERNEQYF
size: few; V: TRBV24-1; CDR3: CATSSDRGNEQFF
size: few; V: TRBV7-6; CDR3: CASSLGPALTGKLFF
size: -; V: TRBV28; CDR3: CASRWSGIHSPLHF
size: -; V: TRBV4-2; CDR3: CASSQSNTNEQYF
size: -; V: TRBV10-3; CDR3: CAISESGRGGNNEQFF
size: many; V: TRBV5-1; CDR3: CASSSRTALLYNEQFF
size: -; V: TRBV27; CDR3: CASSPSGGGYEQYF
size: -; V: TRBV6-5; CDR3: CASSYSYRDNEQFF
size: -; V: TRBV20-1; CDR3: CSARAGGTGDPQPQHF
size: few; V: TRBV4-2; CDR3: CASSQGAQENTEAFF
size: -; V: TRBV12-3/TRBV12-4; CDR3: CASSFWGTGGTEAFF
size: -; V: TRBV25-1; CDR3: CASSKQGAGELFF
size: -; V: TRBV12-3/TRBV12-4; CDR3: CASTVSGRSNEQFF
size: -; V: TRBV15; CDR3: CATSRHQGQPQHF
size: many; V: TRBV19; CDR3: CASKDRANTEAFF
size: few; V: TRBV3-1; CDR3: CASRPTRVQETQYF
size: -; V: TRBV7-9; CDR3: CASTLLGLETQYF
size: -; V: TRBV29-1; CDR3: CSVGSFYGYTF
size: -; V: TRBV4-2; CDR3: CASSQDLSAGAYEQYF
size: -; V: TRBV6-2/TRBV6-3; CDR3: CASSYSRKNTEAFF
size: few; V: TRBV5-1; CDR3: CASSWDPRDEQFF
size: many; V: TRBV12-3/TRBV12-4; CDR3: CASRLQGLEAFF
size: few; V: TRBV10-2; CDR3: CASSGGLVFGYTF
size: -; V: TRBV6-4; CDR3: CASSRRDGRAYSYNEQFF
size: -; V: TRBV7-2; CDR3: CASSPPGFSLNEQFF
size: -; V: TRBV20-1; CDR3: CSARIDIQYF
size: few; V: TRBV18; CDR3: CASAGQTYEQYF
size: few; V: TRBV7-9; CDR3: CASSLGDAFNQPQHF
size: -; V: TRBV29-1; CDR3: CSVGYGGQPQHF
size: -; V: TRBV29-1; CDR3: CSVESDPYEQYF
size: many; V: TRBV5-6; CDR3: CASSFDQASEKLFF
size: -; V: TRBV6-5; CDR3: CASSYGPPETQYF
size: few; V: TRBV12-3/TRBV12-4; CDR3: CASSWAGGGNQPQHF
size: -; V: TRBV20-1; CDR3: CSARDEGPSYNEQFF
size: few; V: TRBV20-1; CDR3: CSARFKGTYQPQHF
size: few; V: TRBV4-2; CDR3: CASSPRDREKETQYF
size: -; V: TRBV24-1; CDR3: CATSDPRGVGELFF
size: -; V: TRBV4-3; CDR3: CASSQGLQEIPYEQFF
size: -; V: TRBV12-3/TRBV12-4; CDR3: CASSLNPSTDTQYF
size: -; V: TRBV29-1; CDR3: CSVGVSVHQPQHF
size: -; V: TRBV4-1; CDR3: CASSPGLAGDLYTQYF
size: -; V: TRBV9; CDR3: CASSVVPGPRSGNTIYF
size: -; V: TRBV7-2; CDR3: CASSGRGARNEKLFF